Presented here are 31 T cell receptor beta chains from one specimen sequenced in a study of cytomegalovirus exposure and HLA in healthy donors. Use of 60 Vbeta and 13 Jbeta primers characterized the PCR. The table came from immunoSEQ multiplex PCR; TCRdb's copy has only in-frame clones and leaves some out. The data hold about 300,000 clones, with roughly 85% observed a single time. Specimen: PBMCs. The receptors originated from a man aged 40-49 years in good health and CMV-seropositive.

This clone came up once. The V and J genes are TRBV5-4 and TRBJ1-2; possibly TRBD1 for D (5 bases). The germline V gene has CDR1 SGHNT and CDR2 YYREEE (reference sequence). The CDR3 is 13 residues long. V lost 4 bases and J 6 bases, leaving 13 bases between the germline ends. The chain's CDR3 is CASSQWGRDGYTF. The CDR3 region has the DNA TGTGCCAGCAGCCAGTGGGGCAGGGATGGCTACACCTTC.

The V call is TRBV2, the J call TRBJ1-1, with 9 bases matching TRBD1. V gave up 9 bases and J gave up 5 bases; unmatched junction bases: 10. The CDR3 contains 14 residues. Germline V lookup: CDR1 SNHLY, CDR2 FYNNEI. CDR3 in amino acids: CARTRQGVGTEAFF. In nucleotides, the CDR3 is TGTGCCAGAACCAGACAGGGGGTAGGGACTGAAGCTTTCTTT.

The gene calls are TRBV2 and TRBJ2-7; 7 positions match TRBD2. The V segment lost 6 bases and the J segment 0 bases; nucleotides outside the gene matches: 14. CDR1 and CDR2 from the germline V gene are SNHLY and FYNNEI. CDR3 size: 17 residues. In nucleotides, the CDR3 is TGTGCCAGCAGCTCACTCGTAGCGGGTGCAAACTCCTACGAGCAGTACTTC. Its translation: CASSSLVAGANSYEQYF.

The CDR3 region is CASRGTSGTQETQYF. DNA of the CDR3: TGTGCCAGCAGAGGGACTAGCGGTACTCAAGAGACCCAGTACTTC. The rearrangement links TRBV6-6 to TRBJ2-5, with 11 nucleotides matching TRBD2. The CDR3 sequence is 15 residues long. After removal of 6 bases from V and 2 bases from J, the junction contained 5 bases not matched to a gene. Germline values: CDR1 MNHNY, CDR2 SVGAGI (reference sequence).

The chain employs TRBV5-1 and TRBJ2-3, with TRBD2 identical over 7 bases. Per germline, CDR1 SGHRS and CDR2 YFSETQ. The trim removed 4 bases at V and 0 bases at J, leaving 2 bases unmatched. The CDR3 loop spans 14 amino acids. This chain's CDR3 is CASSLADSTDTQYF. Written as DNA, the CDR3 is TGCGCCAGCAGCCTAGCGGATAGCACAGATACGCAGTATTTT. Filled out from reference TRBV5-1 and TRBJ2-3, the complete variable domain reads KAGVTQTPRYLIKTRGQQVTLSCSPISGHRSVSWYQQTPGQGLQFLFEYFSETQRNKGNFPGRFSGRQFSNSRSEMNVSTLELGDSALYLCASSLADSTDTQYFGPGTRLTVL.

This chain links TRBV19 with TRBJ2-3; TRBD2 agrees at 14 bases. The CDR3 sequence is 17 residues long. Germline V gives CDR1 LNHDA, CDR2 SQIVND (reference sequence). V shed 8 bases and J 1 base; nucleotides not matched to a gene: 8. The chain's CDR3 is CASRTSGRRSGTDTQYF. DNA for the CDR3: TGTGCCAGTCGGACTAGCGGGAGGCGTTCGGGCACAGATACGCAGTATTTT.

The chain has TRBV5-1 and TRBJ1-4; no definite D call. The V end lost 4 bases, the J end lost 6 bases, and 13 bases lay between the germline ends. Germline V CDR1 and CDR2: SGHRS, YFSETQ. The CDR3 is made up of 14 amino acids. Here the CDR3 reads CASSVRARDEKLFF. Written as DNA, the CDR3 is TGCGCCAGCAGCGTACGCGCCCGCGATGAAAAACTGTTTTTT.

The chain has TRBV28 and TRBJ1-2, with no clear D. Germline V gives CDR1 MDHEN, CDR2 SYDVKM. CDR3 length: 14 amino acids. The ends were cut back, 2 bases at V and 6 bases at J, with 13 bases in the middle. In nucleotides, the CDR3 is TGTGCCAGCAGTTTAACACCCCCCGCGGATGGCTACACCTTC. The encoded protein is CASSLTPPADGYTF.

The chain recombines TRBV28 with TRBJ2-2; D remains unclear. Germline loops: CDR1 MDHEN, CDR2 SYDVKM. CDR3 length: 16 amino acids. V was pared by 2 bases and J by 0 bases, with 10 bases between. This CDR3 reads CASSLGDFPNTGELFF. The CDR3 coding sequence is TGTGCCAGCAGTTTAGGCGACTTTCCGAACACCGGGGAGCTGTTTTTT. Full variable domain (outside the CDR3, taken from reference TRBV28 and TRBJ2-2): DVKVTQSSRYLVKRTGEKVFLECVQDMDHENMFWYRQDPGLGLRLIYFSYDVKMKEKGDIPEGYSVSREKKERFSLILESASTNQTSMYLCASSLGDFPNTGELFFGEGSRLTVL.

This chain uses TRBV18 with TRBJ2-2; weak D call: TRBD1 (6 bases). Germline values: CDR1 KGHSH, CDR2 LQKENI. V was pared by 2 bases and J by 4 bases, with 14 bases between. The CDR3 consists of 16 residues. The CDR3 spells CASSPGKQGFTGELFF. The CDR3 bases are TGTGCCAGCTCACCAGGGAAACAGGGATTCACCGGGGAGCTGTTTTTT.

This clone was recorded once. J is TRBJ1-2 and V is TRBV5-6; a weak D match, TRBD1 (6 bases). Germline V gene sequence: CDR1 SGHDT, CDR2 YYEEEE. The CDR3 length is 14 residues. V lost 4 bases, J lost 4 bases, and 14 bases lay in between. CDR3 sequence (DNA): TGTGCCAGCAGCCTCGGGGGGCGCGCCTATGGCTACACCTTC. Protein product: CASSLGGRAYGYTF.

This chain connects TRBV28 to TRBJ2-1, with D hard to call. Germline V CDR1 and CDR2: MDHEN, SYDVKM. V lost 7 bases to trimming and J lost 6 bases, with 10 bases between them. The CDR3 contains 12 residues. The CDR3 reads CASTPPGNEQFF. The CDR3 DNA follows: TGTGCCAGCACCCCCCCCGGCAATGAGCAGTTCTTC.

This chain's CDR3 is CASSTSAGVGGEQYF. In DNA, the CDR3 is TGTGCCAGCAGCACCTCAGCGGGAGTCGGTGGAGAGCAGTACTTC. This chain joins TRBV9 and TRBJ2-7; 8 bases align to TRBD2. Germline CDR1 and CDR2: SGDLS and YYNGEE. The CDR3 length is 15 residues. J gave up 7 bases and V 4 bases, and 13 bases lay outside the gene matches.

The V call is TRBV28, the J call TRBJ2-7; 8 bases are shared with TRBD1. V trimming: 8 bases; J trimming: 3 bases; junction bases outside the gene matches: 15. The germline CDR1 and CDR2 sequences are MDHEN and SYDVKM. The CDR3 contains 16 residues. As DNA, the CDR3 is TGTGCCAGCCACTCATCCGGACAGGGTAGGTTCTACGAGCAGTACTTC. Translating gives CASHSSGQGRFYEQYF.

This chain uses TRBV5-1 with TRBJ1-2, with D uncertain. Germline V lookup: CDR1 SGHRS, CDR2 YFSETQ. The CDR3 consists of 14 residues. Trimming removed 5 bases from V and 0 bases from J, with 11 bases in between. CDR3 residues: CASSLESSNYGYTF. The CDR3 DNA follows: TGCGCCAGCAGTCTCGAGTCATCTAACTATGGCTACACCTTC.

V gene TRBV7-3 combines with J gene TRBJ2-2; D gene uncertain. Trimming left V 3 bases short and J 6 bases short, with 5 bases between. The CDR3 is 12 residues long. Germline V lookup: CDR1 SGHTA, CDR2 FQGTGA. This chain's CDR3 is CASSFYAGELFF. CDR3 in DNA: TGTGCCAGCAGCTTTTATGCCGGGGAGCTGTTTTTT.

V and J are TRBV14 and TRBJ2-5; a possible D gene is TRBD2 (6 bases). V was trimmed by 1 base and J by 5 bases, leaving 17 bases between them. CDR3 length equals 16 residues. The germline CDR1 and CDR2 sequences are SGHDN and FVKESK. The CDR3 is CASSQGWRVRMETQYF. The CDR3, as DNA: TGTGCCAGCAGCCAAGGATGGAGGGTTAGGATGGAGACCCAGTACTTC.

The V and J genes are TRBV27 and TRBJ2-1, with D perhaps TRBD2 (6 bases). CDR1 MNHEY and CDR2 SMNVEV come from the germline V gene (reference sequence). CDR3 size: 19 residues. Between the trimmed V and J ends, which lost 5 bases and 2 bases, there was a span of 25 bases. In DNA form, the CDR3 reads TGTGCCAGCAGTCCCGTGGGGGGTGGATGGGACCAGACCTACAATGAGCAGTTCTTC. It specifies CASSPVGGGWDQTYNEQFF.

The chain employs TRBV9 and TRBJ2-3, with D possibly being TRBD2 (6 bases). Looked up from germline, CDR1 is SGDLS and CDR2 is YYNGEE. This CDR3 has 16 amino acids. V was pared by 3 bases and J by 2 bases, with 16 bases between. In DNA, the CDR3 is TGTGCCAGCAGCGAATCGGTCGGGGGAGACACAGATACGCAGTATTTT. Translation gives CASSESVGGDTDTQYF.

The chain carries TRBV4-3 and TRBJ2-1, with a tentative D call TRBD2 (7 bases). This CDR3 contains 18 residues. Trimming stripped 1 base from V and 3 bases from J, with 19 bases between. Germline CDR1 reads LGHNA; CDR2 reads YSLEER. CDR3 amino acids: CASSQGARGGVLYNEQFF. In DNA, the CDR3 is TGCGCCAGCAGCCAAGGAGCCAGGGGAGGGGTACTCTACAATGAGCAGTTCTTC.

The rearrangement uses TRBV6-1 and TRBJ2-7; 7 bases line up with TRBD1. The germline CDR1 and CDR2 sequences are MNHNS and SASEGT. J gave up 3 bases and V 5 bases, and 4 bases lay outside the gene matches. The CDR3 contains 13 residues. CDR3 bases: TGTGCCAGCAGTACAGGGGCCGACTACGAGCAGTACTTC. It yields the protein CASSTGADYEQYF.

This clone was counted a single time. The V and J genes are TRBV6-5 and TRBJ2-7; 14 nucleotides line up with TRBD2. From germline, CDR1 is MNHEY and CDR2 SVGAGI. CDR3 length: 15 amino acids. The V and J ends lost 5 bases and 7 bases, in that order; junction bases with no gene match: 7. The CDR3 nucleotides read TGTGCCAGCAGTCTCACGGGACTAGCGGGAGTAGAGCAGTACTTC. Protein product: CASSLTGLAGVEQYF.

This chain links TRBV7-9 with TRBJ1-1, with 7 bases lining up with TRBD1. The CDR3 runs to 12 residues. The germline gives CDR1 SEHNR, CDR2 FQNEAQ (reference sequence). The ends lost 0 bases at V and 10 bases at J; junction bases unmatched: 2. As DNA, the CDR3 is TGTGCCAGCAGCTTAGCGAACAGGGGAGCTTTCTTT. Translating it yields CASSLANRGAFF.

This clone was found a few times. In nucleotides, the CDR3 is TGTGCCAGCAGCGTAGAGGCAGGTAATCAGCCCCAGCATTTT. It codes for CASSVEAGNQPQHF. The chain couples TRBV9 to TRBJ1-5, with no clear D. The CDR3 has 14 amino acids. V was trimmed by 0 bases and J by 4 bases, leaving 8 bases between them. Looked up from germline, CDR1 is SGDLS and CDR2 is YYNGEE.

The chain couples TRBV9 to TRBJ2-2, with TRBD1 matching 8 bases. The CDR3 covers 17 residues. The germline CDR1 and CDR2 sequences are SGDLS and YYNGEE. Unmatched junction bases numbered 12, after V lost 4 bases and J lost 4 bases. CDR3 nucleotide sequence: TGTGCCAGCAGCCCGAGGGGAGTGACAGGGGCCACCGGGGAGCTGTTTTTT. This sequence encodes CASSPRGVTGATGELFF. Full variable domain (missing parts from reference TRBV9 and TRBJ2-2): DSGVTQTPKHLITATGQRVTLRCSPRSGDLSVYWYQQSLDQGLQFLIQYYNGEERAKGNILERFSAQQFPDLHSELNLSSLELGDSALYFCASSPRGVTGATGELFFGEGSRLTVL.

This chain links TRBV29-1 with TRBJ2-3; the match to TRBD2 covers 10 bases. CDR1 is SQVTM, CDR2 ANQGSEA, per germline. This CDR3 has 14 residues. Losses at the gene ends were 7 bases for V and 6 bases for J; bases not matched to a gene: 10. The CDR3 is CSAKLAGQVDTQYF. In nucleotides, the CDR3 is TGCAGCGCCAAACTAGCGGGACAGGTCGATACGCAGTATTTT.

Only one count was recorded for this clone. The chain employs TRBV7-8 and TRBJ2-7; TRBD2 aligns across 9 bases. This CDR3 region has 16 residues. Per germline, CDR1 SGHVS and CDR2 FQNEAQ. The J segment lost 3 bases and the V segment lost 5 bases, leaving 11 bases of the junction unmatched. The CDR3 DNA is TGTGCCAGCAGCCCGTACTTAGCGGGAGCGAGCTACGAGCAGTACTTC. Translating it yields CASSPYLAGASYEQYF.

The chain uses TRBV27 and TRBJ2-1, with a tentative D call TRBD2 (5 bases). The CDR3 loop spans 15 amino acids. Germline assignment: CDR1 MNHEY and CDR2 SMNVEV (reference sequence). The germline V and J ends were trimmed by 3 bases and 2 bases, with 11 bases remaining between them. The CDR3 DNA follows: TGTGCCAGCAGTTTGCGAGCGGCGACCTACAATGAGCAGTTCTTC. This gives the protein CASSLRAATYNEQFF.

This clone was found a few times. This chain connects TRBV2 to TRBJ1-2; 7 nucleotides line up with TRBD1. The CDR3 extends over 12 amino acids. Losses at the gene ends were 6 bases for V and 8 bases for J; bases not matched to a gene: 6. CDR1 is SNHLY and CDR2 is FYNNEI in the germline V gene. Here the CDR3 reads CASSQGVRGYTF. Here the CDR3 DNA reads TGTGCCAGCAGCCAGGGGGTACGAGGCTACACCTTC.

CDR3 bases: TGTGCCAGCAGCTCTTCCGGGACTAGTCGCTACAATGAGCAGTTCTTC. Translated, it gives CASSSSGTSRYNEQFF. The V gene is TRBV7-2, the J gene TRBJ2-1; 8 bases fit TRBD2. V lost 4 bases, J lost 3 bases, and 8 bases stayed unmatched. Germline-derived CDR1 and CDR2 are SGHTA and FQGNSA. This CDR3 is built from 16 residues. Combining the CDR3 with reference TRBV7-2 and TRBJ2-1 gives the whole variable domain GAGVSQSPSNKVTEKGKDVELRCDPISGHTALYWYRQSLGQGLEFLIYFQGNSAPDKSGLPSDRFSAERTGGSVSTLTIQRTQQEDSAVYLCASSSSGTSRYNEQFFGPGTRLTVL.

The chain has TRBV27 and TRBJ2-7; possibly TRBD1 for D (6 bases). V gave up 5 bases and J gave up 2 bases, with 16 bases separating them. The CDR3 has 15 amino acids. From germline, CDR1 is MNHEY and CDR2 SMNVEV (reference sequence). Written as DNA, the CDR3 is TGTGCCAGCAGTCCCCGTCGAGGGGGTACCTACGAGCAGTACTTC. Protein product: CASSPRRGGTYEQYF.